This T cell receptor beta chain was documented in a study of T cell repertoires in cytomegalovirus infection. Study-level information: Peptides in the study included HLA-C-restricted and HLA-B-restricted CMV epitopes.

Via MiXCR, TCRdb re-called the reads, giving one row per CDR3 protein. The repertoire holds hundreds of thousands of distinct CDR3 sequences, around a third seen once, with 15% to 20% in the top ten. The study, taken as a whole, reports: Dominant in the ex vivo response were TCR beta clonotypes restricted by HLA-C and specific for CMV.

In the case of this clonotype: Its target is unknown.

The germline CDR1 and CDR2 sequences are SEHNR and FQNEAQ (reference sequence). V lost 3 bases and J lost 1, with 12 bases in between. The CDR3 is made up of 15 amino acids. The clonotype originates from a human donor in good health (CMV status not recorded). Some clones in this sample may be carry-over from other donors' samples. The sequences come from cultured PBMCs, collected from culture after CMV antigen stimulation. V and J are TRBV7-9 and TRBJ1-1, with D uncertain. In DNA, the CDR3 is TGTGCCAGCAGCTTTACTACGGCGCCGAACACTGAAGCTTTCTTT. It specifies CASSFTTAPNTEAFF.